Below, one T cell receptor beta chain is given with its context. Trimming cost V 4 bases and J 4 bases, with 4 bases left between them. The CDR3 extends over 12 amino acids. Per germline, CDR1 SEHNR and CDR2 FQNEAQ (reference sequence). Profiling relied on immunoSEQ multiplex PCR, and the TCRdb table lists in-frame clones only, not all of them. The sample lists around 51,000 clones; 65% to 85% were seen once. This record comes from a study of PD-1 blockade in mismatch repair-deficient tumors. The sequence came from an adult with mismatch repair-deficient cancer. This specimen consisted of peripheral blood, obtained approximately 18 weeks after starting pembrolizumab. This chain connects TRBV7-9 to TRBJ1-4; D ambiguous. CDR3 loop: CASSSINEKLFF. CDR3 DNA sequence: TGTGCCAGCAGCTCTATTAATGAAAAACTGTTTTTT.